The rows below give T cell receptor beta chains drawn from one sample of a study of CD8 T cells in Susac syndrome. TCRdb passed the immunoSEQ multiplex PCR reads through MiXCR, listing each CDR3 protein once. The data show some 200,000 distinct CDR3 sequences, with 90% to 97% seen just once and 0.075% to 0.1% held by the top ten. Sequencing was carried out using CD4+ T cells from PBMCs. Every receptor here comes from a human donor with Susac syndrome. Both conserved end residues are part of each CDR3. A D gene is named only where the DNA matches it firmly. Clone size is given for some rows only: seen once, a few or many times, or a class if the clone is expanded.

>.|.|TRBV12-3/TRBV12-4|TRBJ1-6|15
CASSPYRDPGSPLHF
TGTGCCAGCAGTCCTTACAGGGACCCAGGGTCACCCCTCCACTTT
>.|TRBD1|TRBV2|TRBJ2-7|14
CASRWDRGLYEQYF
TGTGCCAGCAGATGGGACAGGGGGCTATACGAGCAGTACTTC
>.|.|TRBV5-4|TRBJ2-3|15
CASSFLGGVADTQYF
TGTGCCAGCAGCTTCCTGGGGGGCGTCGCAGATACGCAGTATTTT
>.|.|TRBV5-1|TRBJ1-2|14
CASSLGQRDYGYTF
TGCGCCAGCAGCTTAGGGCAGCGAGACTATGGCTACACCTTC
>.|.|TRBV12-5|TRBJ1-5|14
CASGPRGGNQPQHF
TGTGCTAGTGGCCCGAGAGGGGGCAATCAGCCCCAGCATTTT
>.|TRBD2|TRBV20-1|TRBJ2-1|15
CSASLGTSGGNEQFF
TGCAGTGCTAGTCTGGGGACTAGCGGGGGTAATGAGCAGTTCTTC
>.|.|TRBV6-5|TRBJ2-6|15
CASRGPLLGANVLTF
TGTGCCAGCAGGGGTCCCCTTCTTGGGGCCAACGTCCTGACTTTC
>.|.|TRBV4-3|TRBJ1-2|14
CASSSSLGAGGYTF
TGCGCCAGCAGCTCTAGCCTGGGGGCAGGTGGCTACACCTTC
>once|TRBD1|TRBV20-1|TRBJ2-7|15
CSASRGQRLWYEQYF
TGCAGTGCCTCCAGGGGGCAAAGACTGTGGTACGAGCAGTACTTC
>.|.|TRBV20-1|TRBJ2-3|13
CSASERTTDTQYF
TGCAGTGCTAGTGAGCGGACCACAGATACGCAGTATTTT
>.|TRBD1|TRBV5-1|TRBJ1-1|16
CASSAGTGVMNTEAFF
TGCGCCAGCAGCGCCGGGACAGGGGTAATGAACACTGAAGCTTTCTTT
>.|.|TRBV18|TRBJ1-6|16
CASSPEVRTNNSPLHF
TGTGCCAGCTCACCGGAAGTACGGACGAATAATTCACCCCTCCACTTT
>.|.|TRBV6-4|TRBJ1-2|12
CASSDGGISYTF
TGTGCCAGCAGTGACGGGGGAATAAGCTACACCTTC
>.|.|TRBV19|TRBJ2-5|14
CASSISVWQETQYF
TGTGCCAGTAGTATTAGTGTCTGGCAAGAGACCCAGTACTTC
>.|.|TRBV2|TRBJ2-3|11
CASTLGLRQYF
TGTGCCAGCACCCTCGGGCTTCGACAGTATTTT
>.|.|TRBV7-3|TRBJ2-1|14
CASSLMGTSNEQFF
TGTGCCAGCAGCTTAATGGGGACCTCTAATGAGCAGTTCTTC
>.|.|TRBV5-1|TRBJ1-1|13
CASSLEGVDEAFF
TGCGCCAGCAGCTTGGAGGGGGTCGATGAAGCTTTCTTT
>.|.|TRBV20-1|TRBJ2-3|14
CSAREGRGTDTQYF
TGCAGTGCTAGAGAAGGGCGGGGCACAGATACGCAGTATTTT
>once|.|TRBV7-3|TRBJ2-3|16
CASSLMGGGGTDTQYF
TGTGCCAGCAGCTTAATGGGGGGAGGTGGCACAGATACGCAGTATTTT
>.|.|TRBV20-1|TRBJ2-5|13
CSARLHPAETQYF
TGCAGTGCCCGGCTACACCCGGCGGAGACCCAGTACTTC
>.|TRBD2|TRBV6-1|TRBJ2-5|14
CASTLRGGWETQYF
TGTGCCAGCACCCTAAGGGGAGGGTGGGAGACCCAGTACTTC
>.|TRBD2|TRBV7-3|TRBJ2-3|16
CASSLYGGGASDTQYF
TGTGCCAGCAGCTTATATGGCGGGGGGGCCTCAGATACGCAGTATTTT
>.|TRBD1|TRBV6-5|TRBJ1-3|13
CASRTTGVYTIYF
TGTGCCAGCAGAACGACAGGGGTATACACCATATATTTT
>once|TRBD2|TRBV5-1|TRBJ2-1|15
CASSVGASGGVQQFF
TGCGCCAGCAGCGTGGGGGCTAGCGGGGGGGTCCAGCAGTTCTTC
>.|.|TRBV7-8|TRBJ2-7|15
CASSLMQVASYEQYF
TGTGCCAGCAGCTTAATGCAGGTAGCTTCCTACGAGCAGTACTTC
>.|.|TRBV14|TRBJ2-2|13
CASSLRQPGELFF
TGTGCCAGCAGCCTTCGACAGCCCGGGGAGCTGTTTTTT
>.|.|TRBV10-3|TRBJ1-5|13
CAITSDSNQPQHF
TGTGCCATCACCTCGGACAGTAATCAGCCCCAGCATTTT
>.|.|TRBV6-5|TRBJ2-5|15
CASSPRRQVQETQYF
TGTGCCAGCAGTCCTAGAAGGCAGGTTCAAGAGACCCAGTACTTC
>.|.|TRBV5-1|TRBJ1-5|14
CASSLGYGYQPQHF
TGCGCCAGCAGCTTGGGGTACGGGTATCAGCCCCAGCATTTT
>.|.|TRBV30|TRBJ1-2|13
CAWSADSGHGYTF
TGTGCCTGGAGTGCAGACTCCGGCCATGGCTACACCTTC
>once|.|TRBV12-3/TRBV12-4|TRBJ2-3|14
CASSSASSTDTQYF
TGTGCCAGCAGTTCAGCCTCTAGCACAGATACGCAGTATTTT